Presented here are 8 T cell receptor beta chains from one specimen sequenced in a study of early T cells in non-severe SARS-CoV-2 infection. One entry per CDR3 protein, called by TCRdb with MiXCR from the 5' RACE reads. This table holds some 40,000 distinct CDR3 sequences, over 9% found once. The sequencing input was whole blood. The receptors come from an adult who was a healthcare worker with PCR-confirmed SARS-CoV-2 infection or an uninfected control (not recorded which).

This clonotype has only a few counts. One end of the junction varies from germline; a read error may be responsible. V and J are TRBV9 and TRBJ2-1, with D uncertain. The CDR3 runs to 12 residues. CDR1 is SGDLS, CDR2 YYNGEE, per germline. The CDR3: CASSISGRVLVF. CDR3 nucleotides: TGTGCCAGCAGCATCTCTGGGCGAGTCCTGGTCTTC.

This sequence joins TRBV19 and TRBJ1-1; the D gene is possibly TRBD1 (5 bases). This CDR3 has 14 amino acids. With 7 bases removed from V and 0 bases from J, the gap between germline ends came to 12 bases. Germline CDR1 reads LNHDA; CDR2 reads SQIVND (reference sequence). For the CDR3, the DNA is TGTGCCAGTACAAGACAGCTTATGAACACTGAAGCTTTCTTT. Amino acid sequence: CASTRQLMNTEAFF.

CDR3 nucleotides: TGTGCCAGCAGGACGGGAGTCCAAGATTATTCTGGGGCCAACGTCCTGACTTTC. It encodes CASRTGVQDYSGANVLTF. J is TRBJ2-6 and V is TRBV27; D may be TRBD2 (6 bases). The length of the CDR3 is 18 residues. Germline CDR1 reads MNHEY; CDR2 reads SMNVEV (reference sequence). V lost 6 bases, J lost 1 base, and 19 bases lay in between.

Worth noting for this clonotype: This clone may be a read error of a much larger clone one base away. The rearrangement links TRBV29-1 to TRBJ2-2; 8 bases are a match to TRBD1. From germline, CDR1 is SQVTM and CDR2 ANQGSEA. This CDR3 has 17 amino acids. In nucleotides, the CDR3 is TGCAGCGTTGAAGACGCAGGGGGCTGGACGAACGCCGGGGAGCTGTTTTTT. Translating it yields CSVEDAGGWTNAGELFF.

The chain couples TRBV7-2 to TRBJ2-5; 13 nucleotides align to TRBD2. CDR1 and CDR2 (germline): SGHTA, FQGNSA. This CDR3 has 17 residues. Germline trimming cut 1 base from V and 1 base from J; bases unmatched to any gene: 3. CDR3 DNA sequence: TGTGCCAGCAGCTTAGGACTAGCGGGAGGCCTCCAAGAGACCCAGTACTTC. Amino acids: CASSLGLAGGLQETQYF. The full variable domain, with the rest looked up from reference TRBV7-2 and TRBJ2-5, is GAGVSQSPSNKVTEKGKDVELRCDPISGHTALYWYRQSLGQGLEFLIYFQGNSAPDKSGLPSDRFSAERTGGSVSTLTIQRTQQEDSAVYLCASSLGLAGGLQETQYFGPGTRLLVL.

The chain's CDR3 is CASSSRTLAGGTQETQYF. The CDR3 DNA is TGTGCCAGCAGCTCCCGGACACTAGCGGGGGGCACCCAAGAGACCCAGTACTTC. The chain links TRBV7-3 to TRBJ2-5; 12 positions match TRBD2. This CDR3 spans 18 amino acids. Germline CDR1 SGHTA, CDR2 FQGTGA. J gave up 1 base and V 4 bases, and 10 bases lay outside the gene matches.

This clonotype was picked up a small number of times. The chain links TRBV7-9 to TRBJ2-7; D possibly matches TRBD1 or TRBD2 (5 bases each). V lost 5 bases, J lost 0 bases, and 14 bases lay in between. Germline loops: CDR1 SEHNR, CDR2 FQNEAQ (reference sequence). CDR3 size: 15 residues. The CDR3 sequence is CASSNWGYSSYEQYF. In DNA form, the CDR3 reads TGTGCCAGCAGCAATTGGGGGTATAGCTCCTACGAGCAGTACTTC.

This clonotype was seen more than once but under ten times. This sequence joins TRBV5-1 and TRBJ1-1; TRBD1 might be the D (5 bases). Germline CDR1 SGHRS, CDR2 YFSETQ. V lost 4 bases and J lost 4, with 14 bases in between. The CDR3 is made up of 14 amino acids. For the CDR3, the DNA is TGCGCCAGCAGCCCGAACAGGAGGGGCACTGAAGCTTTCTTT. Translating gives CASSPNRRGTEAFF. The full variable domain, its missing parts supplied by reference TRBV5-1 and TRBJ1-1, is KAGVTQTPRYLIKTRGQQVTLSCSPISGHRSVSWYQQTPGQGLQFLFEYFSETQRNKGNFPGRFSGRQFSNSRSEMNVSTLELGDSALYLCASSPNRRGTEAFFGQGTRLTVV.